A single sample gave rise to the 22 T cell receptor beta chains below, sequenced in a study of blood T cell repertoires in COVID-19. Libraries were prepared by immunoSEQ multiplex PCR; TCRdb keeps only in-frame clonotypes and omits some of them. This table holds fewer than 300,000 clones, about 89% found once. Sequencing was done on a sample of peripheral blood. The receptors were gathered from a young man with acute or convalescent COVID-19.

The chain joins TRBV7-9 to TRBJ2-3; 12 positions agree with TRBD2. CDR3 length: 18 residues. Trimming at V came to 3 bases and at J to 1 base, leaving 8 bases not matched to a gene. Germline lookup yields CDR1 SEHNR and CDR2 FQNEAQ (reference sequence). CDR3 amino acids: CASSLAELAGGRTDTQYF. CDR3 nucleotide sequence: TGTGCCAGCAGCTTGGCCGAACTAGCGGGAGGCCGCACAGATACGCAGTATTTT.

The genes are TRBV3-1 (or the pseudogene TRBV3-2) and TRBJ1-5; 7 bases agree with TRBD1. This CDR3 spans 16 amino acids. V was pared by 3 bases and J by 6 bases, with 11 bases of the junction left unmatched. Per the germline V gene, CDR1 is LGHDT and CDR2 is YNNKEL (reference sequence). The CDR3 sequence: CASSQGRGGAGQPQHF. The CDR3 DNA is TGTGCCAGCAGCCAGGGTAGAGGGGGCGCGGGTCAGCCCCAGCATTTT.

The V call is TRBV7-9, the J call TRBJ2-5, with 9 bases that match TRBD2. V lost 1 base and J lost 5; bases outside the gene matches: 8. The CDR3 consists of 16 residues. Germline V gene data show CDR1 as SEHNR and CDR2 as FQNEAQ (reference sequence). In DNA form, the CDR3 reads TGTGCCAGCAGCTTAGTAGGCGGGAGGGTGACGGAGACCCAGTACTTC. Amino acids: CASSLVGGRVTETQYF.

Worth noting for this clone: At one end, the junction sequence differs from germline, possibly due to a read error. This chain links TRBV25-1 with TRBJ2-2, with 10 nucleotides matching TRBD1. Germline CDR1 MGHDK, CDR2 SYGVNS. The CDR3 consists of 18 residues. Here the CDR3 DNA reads TGTGCCAGCAGTCAATACACCGGGACAGGGGCGAACACCGGGGAGCTGTTTTTT. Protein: CASSQYTGTGANTGELFF.

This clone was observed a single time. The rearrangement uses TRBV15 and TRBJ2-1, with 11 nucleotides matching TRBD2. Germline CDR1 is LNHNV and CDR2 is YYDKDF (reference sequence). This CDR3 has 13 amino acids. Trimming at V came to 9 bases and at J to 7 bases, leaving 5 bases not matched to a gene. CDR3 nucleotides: TGTGCCACAAGAACTAGCGGGAGTAATGAGCAGTTCTTC. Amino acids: CATRTSGSNEQFF. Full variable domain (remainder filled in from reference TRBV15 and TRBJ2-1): DAMVIQNPRYQVTQFGKPVTLSCSQTLNHNVMYWYQQKSSQAPKLLFHYYDKDFNNEADTPDNFQSRRPNTSFCFLDIRSPGLGDTAMYLCATRTSGSNEQFFGPGTRLTVL.

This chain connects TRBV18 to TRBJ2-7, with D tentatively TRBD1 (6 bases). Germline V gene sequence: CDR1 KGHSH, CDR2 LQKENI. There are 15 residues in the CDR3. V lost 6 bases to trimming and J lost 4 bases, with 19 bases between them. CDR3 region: CASSPNRQGLYEQYF. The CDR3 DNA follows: TGTGCCAGCTCCCCCAATCGCCAGGGGTTGTACGAGCAGTACTTC.

CDR3 in amino acids: CASSLGLGEQYF. For the CDR3, the DNA is TGTGCCAGCAGTCTCGGACTAGGCGAGCAGTACTTC. This rearrangement joins TRBV28 to TRBJ2-7, with 7 bases fitting TRBD2. Germline values: CDR1 MDHEN, CDR2 SYDVKM. The V segment lost 5 bases and the J segment 6 bases; nucleotides outside the gene matches: 4. This CDR3 has 12 residues.

The CDR3 DNA reads as TGTGCCAGCAGTCTACAGGGGGCCGGGGGCTACACCTTC. It codes for CASSLQGAGGYTF. V and J are TRBV12-3 or TRBV12-4 and TRBJ1-2; 9 bases map to TRBD1. CDR3 size: 13 residues. V dropped 5 bases and J dropped 8; count of bases not matched to a gene: 6.

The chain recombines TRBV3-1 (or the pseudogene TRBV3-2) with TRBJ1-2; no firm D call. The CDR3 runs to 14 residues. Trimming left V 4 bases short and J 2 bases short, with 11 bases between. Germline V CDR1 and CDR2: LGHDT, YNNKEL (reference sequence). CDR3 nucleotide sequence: TGTGCCAGCAGCCCGGGAAACCAAAACTATGGCTACACCTTC. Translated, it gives CASSPGNQNYGYTF.

The CDR3 region is CASGLVGTGGSITDTQYF. CDR3 nucleotide sequence: TGTGCTAGTGGTTTGGTCGGGACAGGGGGCTCGATTACAGATACGCAGTATTTT. V usage is TRBV12-5 and J usage is TRBJ2-3; 12 bases line up with TRBD1. The CDR3 is 18 amino acids. From germline, CDR1 is LGHNT and CDR2 FRNRAP. V lost 0 bases and J lost 3; bases outside the gene matches: 7.

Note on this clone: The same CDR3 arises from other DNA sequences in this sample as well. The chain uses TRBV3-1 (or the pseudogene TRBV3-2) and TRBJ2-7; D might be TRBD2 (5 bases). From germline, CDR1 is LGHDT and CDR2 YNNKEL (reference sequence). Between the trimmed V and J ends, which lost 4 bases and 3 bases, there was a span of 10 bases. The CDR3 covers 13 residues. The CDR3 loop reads CASSLLEGYEQYF. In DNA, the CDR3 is TGTGCCAGCAGCCTACTTGAGGGCTACGAGCAGTACTTC.

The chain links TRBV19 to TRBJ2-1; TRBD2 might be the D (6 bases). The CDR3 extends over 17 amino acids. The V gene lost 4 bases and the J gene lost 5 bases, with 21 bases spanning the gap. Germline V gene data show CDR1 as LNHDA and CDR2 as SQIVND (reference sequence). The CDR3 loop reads CASSRRSGTQRNNEQFF. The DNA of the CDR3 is TGTGCCAGTAGTAGACGATCCGGGACTCAACGGAACAATGAGCAGTTCTTC.

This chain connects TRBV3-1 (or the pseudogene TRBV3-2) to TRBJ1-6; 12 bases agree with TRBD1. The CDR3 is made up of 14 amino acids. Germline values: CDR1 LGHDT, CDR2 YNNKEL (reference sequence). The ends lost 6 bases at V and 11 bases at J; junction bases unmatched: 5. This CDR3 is CASRRGQGAAPLHF. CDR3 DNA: TGTGCCAGCAGACGGGGACAGGGGGCCGCACCCCTCCACTTT.

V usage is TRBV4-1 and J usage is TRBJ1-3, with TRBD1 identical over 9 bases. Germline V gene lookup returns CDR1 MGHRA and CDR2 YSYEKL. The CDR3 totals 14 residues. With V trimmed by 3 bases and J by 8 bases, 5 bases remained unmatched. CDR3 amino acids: CASSHPGQGHTIYF. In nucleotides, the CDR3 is TGCGCCAGCAGCCACCCAGGACAGGGGCACACCATATATTTT.

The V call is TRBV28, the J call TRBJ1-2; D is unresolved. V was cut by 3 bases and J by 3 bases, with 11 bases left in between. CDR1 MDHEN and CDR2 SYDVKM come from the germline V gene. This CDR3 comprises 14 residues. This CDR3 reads CASSLPGRDYGYTF. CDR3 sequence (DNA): TGTGCCAGCAGTTTGCCGGGTCGGGACTATGGCTACACCTTC.

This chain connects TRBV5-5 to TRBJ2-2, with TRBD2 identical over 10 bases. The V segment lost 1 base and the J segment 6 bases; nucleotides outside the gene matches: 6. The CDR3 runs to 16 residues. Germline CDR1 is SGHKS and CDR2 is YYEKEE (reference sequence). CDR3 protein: CASSLLASGSAGELFF. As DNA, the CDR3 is TGTGCCAGCAGCTTGTTGGCTAGCGGGAGCGCCGGGGAGCTGTTTTTT.

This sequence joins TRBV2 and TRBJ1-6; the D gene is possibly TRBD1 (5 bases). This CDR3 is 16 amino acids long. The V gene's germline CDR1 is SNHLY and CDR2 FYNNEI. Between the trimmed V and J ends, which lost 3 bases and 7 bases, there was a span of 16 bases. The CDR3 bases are TGTGCCAGCAGTGAGTGGGAGGTTGGGGCAAATTCACCCCTCCACTTT. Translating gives CASSEWEVGANSPLHF.

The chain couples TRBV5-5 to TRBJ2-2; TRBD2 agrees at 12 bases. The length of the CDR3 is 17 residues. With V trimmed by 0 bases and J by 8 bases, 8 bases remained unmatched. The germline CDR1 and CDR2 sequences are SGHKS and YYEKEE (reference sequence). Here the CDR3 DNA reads TGTGCCAGCAGCTTGGTAGGACTAGCGGGAAGAGGTGGGGAGCTGTTTTTT. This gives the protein CASSLVGLAGRGGELFF. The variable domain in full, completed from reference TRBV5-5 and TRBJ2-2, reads DAGVTQSPTHLIKTRGQQVTLRCSPISGHKSVSWYQQVLGQGPQFIFQYYEKEERGRGNFPDRFSARQFPNYSSELNVNALLLGDSALYLCASSLVGLAGRGGELFFGEGSRLTVL.

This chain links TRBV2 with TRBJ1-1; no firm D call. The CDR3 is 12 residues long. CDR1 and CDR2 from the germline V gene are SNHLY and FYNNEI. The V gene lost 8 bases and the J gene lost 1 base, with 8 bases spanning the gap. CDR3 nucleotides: TGTGCCAGCCGGGTAGCGAACACTGAAGCTTTCTTT. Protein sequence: CASRVANTEAFF.

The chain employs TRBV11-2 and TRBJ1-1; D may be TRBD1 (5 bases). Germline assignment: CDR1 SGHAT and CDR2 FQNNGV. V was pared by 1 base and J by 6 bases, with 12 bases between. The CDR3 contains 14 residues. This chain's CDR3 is CASSLVGGKAEAFF. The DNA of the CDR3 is TGTGCCAGCAGCTTAGTCGGGGGGAAGGCTGAAGCTTTCTTT. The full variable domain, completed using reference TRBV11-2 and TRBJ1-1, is EAGVAQSPRYKIIEKRQSVAFWCNPISGHATLYWYQQILGQGPKLLIQFQNNGVVDDSQLPKDRFSAERLKGVDSTLKIQPAKLEDSAVYLCASSLVGGKAEAFFGQGTRLTVV.

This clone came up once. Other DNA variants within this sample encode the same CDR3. CDR3 protein: CASSGGGYTEAFF. CDR3 DNA sequence: TGTGCCAGCTCAGGGGGCGGGTACACTGAAGCTTTCTTT. The rearrangement links TRBV12-3 or TRBV12-4 to TRBJ1-1; 8 bases map to TRBD1. The CDR3 runs 13 residues. After removal of 8 bases from V and 3 bases from J, the junction contained 5 bases not matched to a gene.

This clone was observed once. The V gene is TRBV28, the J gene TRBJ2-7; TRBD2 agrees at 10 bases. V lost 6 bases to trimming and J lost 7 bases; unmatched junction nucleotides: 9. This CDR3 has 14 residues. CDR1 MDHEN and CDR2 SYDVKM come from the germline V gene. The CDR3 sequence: CASRASGGAREQYF. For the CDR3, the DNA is TGTGCCAGCAGGGCTAGCGGGGGTGCCAGGGAGCAGTACTTC.